This TCR beta chain stems from a study of shared clonotypes between healthy human individuals. V was clipped by 2 bases and J by 5 bases, with 19 bases between them. The CDR3 length is 16 residues. Germline values: CDR1 SGHVS, CDR2 FQNEAQ. Selected positively for CCR7 and CD45RO-negative, naive CD8 cells excluded terminally differentiated effector memory CD45RA+ cells. As concerns this clone: Its specificity is unknown.

Study conclusions and caveats: It was expected that sequencing depth would affect clonotype sharing among donors. The sampled material consisted only of blood, and tissue repertoires are likely to differ. As a rule, naive subsets had a larger estimated richness than memory subsets.

The run depth of the assay was deep. The protocol was immunoSEQ multiplex PCR, while the TCRdb copy is restricted to in-frame clones and leaves out a portion. The sample contains 1.5 million to 2.5 million clones, approximately 94% of which appear only once. The sequence came from a man younger than 35 in good health. Material for sequencing was naive CD8+ T cells sorted from blood. The chain uses TRBV7-8 and TRBJ2-7; D possibly matches TRBD1 or TRBD2 (7 bases each). CDR3 in DNA: TGTGCCAGCAGCTTAATTGCCGGGGCAGGGGGGGACGAGCAGTACTTC. Translated, it gives CASSLIAGAGGDEQYF.